This TCR beta chain comes out of a study of blood T cell repertoires in COVID-19. Turning to the study itself: Two negative PCRs, clearance, or symptom resolution characterized the recovered Cohort 3 donors. COVID-19 samples, acute and convalescent, were from the United States, Italy and Spain.

Source study methods: Estimation of nucleated cell counts was performed using reference gene primer amplification. The repertoire was sequenced with immunoSEQ multiplex PCR; TCRdb's copy has only in-frame clones and lacks some. The D gene and trimming were derived from the DNA, and the V and J assignments and clone size from that table. The table includes about 200,000 clones, around 87% detected once. The sample holds a few counts of this clone. With 5 bases removed from V and 0 bases from J, the gap between germline ends came to 19 bases. This CDR3 comprises 17 residues. Germline V gene sequence: CDR1 SGHNT, CDR2 YENEEA.

The sample comprised PBMCs or T cells enriched from blood (not recorded which). This sequence originates from a woman between 40 and 50 years old in a cohort exposed to, infected with or recovered from COVID-19 (not recorded which). The chain is built from TRBV11-3 and TRBJ1-1; D is undetermined. The CDR3 protein is CASSDRPTSGMNTEAFF. The DNA of the CDR3 is TGTGCCAGCAGCGATAGACCCACGTCAGGAATGAACACTGAAGCTTTCTTT. Drawing the rest from reference TRBV11-3 and TRBJ1-1, the complete variable domain is EAGVVQSPRYKIIEKKQPVAFWCNPISGHNTLYWYLQNLGQGPELLIRYENEEAVDDSQLPKDRFSAERLKGVDSTLKIQPAELGDSAVYLCASSDRPTSGMNTEAFFGQGTRLTVV.